The 32 T cell receptor beta chains reported below all come from one sample, sequenced in a study of read filtering for tumor transcriptome and immune sequencing. This library used approximately 390 ng RNA and molecular barcoded adaptors spanning alpha/delta and beta/gamma chains. One entry per CDR3 protein results from TCRdb running MiXCR on the reads. The data hold some 130,000 distinct CDR3 sequences, with about 13% observed a single time. Sequencing was carried out using a population of CD138-negative cells sorted from bone marrow. All receptors come from a donor at least 40 years old with multiple myeloma.

The CDR3: CASSLDQWGTEAFF. Here the CDR3 DNA reads TGCGCCAGCAGTCTCGATCAATGGGGCACTGAAGCTTTCTTT. J is TRBJ1-1 and V is TRBV4-1; no clear D. The CDR3 is 14 residues long. The V gene's germline CDR1 is MGHRA and CDR2 YSYEKL. Trimming pared 6 bases from V and 4 bases from J, leaving 15 bases between.

A few counts support this clonotype. With a much larger clone just one base away, this may be a read error. This chain's CDR3 is CSVTGGNTEALF. CDR3 bases: TGCAGCGTTACAGGGGGTAACACTGAAGCTCTCTTT. The V and J genes are TRBV29-1 and TRBJ1-1; TRBD1 agrees at 8 bases. The V gene's germline CDR1 is SQVTM and CDR2 ANQGSEA. The CDR3 loop spans 12 amino acids. Complete variable domain (other parts from reference TRBV29-1 and TRBJ1-1): SAVISQKPSRDICQRGTSLTIQCQVDSQVTMMFWYRQQPGQSLTLIATANQGSEATYESGFVIDKFPISRPNLTFSTLTVSNMSPEDSSIYLCSVTGGNTEALFGQGTRLTVV.

This clonotype showed up many times. The chain joins TRBV3-1 to TRBJ2-3; D call uncertain. Trimming stripped 0 bases from V and 7 bases from J, with 5 bases between. The length of the CDR3 is 12 residues. CDR1 and CDR2 from the germline V gene are LGHDT and YNNKEL (reference sequence). DNA for the CDR3: TGTGCCAGCAGCCAAGAAGAGAATACGCAGTATTTT. This sequence encodes CASSQEENTQYF.

A note on this clonotype: The germline gene is not matched at one end of the junction; a read error may be the cause. V is TRBV10-2 and J is TRBJ2-1; 9 bases line up with TRBD1. The CDR3 extends over 12 amino acids. The V gene's germline CDR1 is WSHSY and CDR2 SAAADI. The CDR3 bases are TGCGCCGGCAGTGAACGGGACAGGGCGGAGTTCTTC. This encodes CAGSERDRAEFF.

This clonotype has at least ten counts. The chain has TRBV10-2 and TRBJ2-3; 7 nucleotides match TRBD2. CDR3 size: 15 residues. Trimming cost V 2 bases and J 5 bases; bases outside gene matches: 7. Germline CDR1 and CDR2: WSHSY and SAAADI. Here the CDR3 DNA reads TGCGCCAGCAGTGAGCAGGCGGGAGATGGAGATACGCAGTATTTT. Its protein product is CASSEQAGDGDTQYF.

This clonotype came up a few times. This clone may be a read error of a much larger clone one base away. The chain employs TRBV25-1 and TRBJ2-1, with 11 bases fitting TRBD1. J lost 6 bases, V lost 4 bases, and 5 bases had no gene match. The CDR3 is 15 amino acids. CDR1 is MGHDK and CDR2 is SYGVNS in the germline V gene. CDR3 loop: CASSGSGTGGNEQFF. CDR3 sequence (DNA): TGTGCCAGCAGTGGATCGGGGACAGGGGGCAATGAGCAGTTCTTC.

Only a few counts were recorded for this clonotype. V is TRBV5-1 and J is TRBJ2-1; 7 positions match TRBD2. The junction had 19 bases not matched to a gene; V was cut back by 7 bases and J by 6 bases. The CDR3 totals 17 residues. The germline V gene encodes CDR1 SGHRS and CDR2 YFSETQ. CDR3 sequence reads: CASFKRSARGNINEQFF. The CDR3 DNA sequence: TGCGCCAGCTTCAAAAGGTCGGCGCGGGGGAACATCAATGAGCAGTTCTTC.

The sample holds many counts of this clonotype. One junction end disagrees with the germline gene, perhaps due to a read error. The chain joins TRBV7-9 to TRBJ2-1; 9 bases agree with TRBD2. This CDR3 has 16 amino acids. The germline gives CDR1 SEHNR, CDR2 FQNEAQ (reference sequence). Here the CDR3 DNA reads TGTGCCAGCAGCGCAAGTGGCGCTAGCGGGACGACTGAGCAGTCCTTC. It translates to CASSASGASGTTEQSF.

The table lists this clonotype with many counts. In DNA, the CDR3 is TGCGCCAGCAGTCTTGGGGGGACTAGCGGGAGAGGCGAGCAGTTCTTC. It is translated as CASSLGGTSGRGEQFF. The J gene is TRBJ2-1, the V gene TRBV5-1, with TRBD2 identical over 14 bases. CDR3 length equals 16 residues. CDR1 and CDR2 (germline): SGHRS, YFSETQ. The trim removed 5 bases at V and 10 bases at J, leaving 11 bases unmatched.

This clonotype was detected ten times or more. This chain joins TRBV5-8 and TRBJ2-3, with D perhaps TRBD2 (5 bases). V was trimmed by 4 bases and J by 3 bases, leaving 18 bases between them. Germline CDR1 reads SGHTS; CDR2 reads YDEGEE. The CDR3 contains 16 residues. As DNA, the CDR3 is TGTGCCAGCAGCCTTGAGCGCGGGCTTGGGACAGATACGCAGTATTTT. Its protein product is CASSLERGLGTDTQYF.

The sample holds many counts of this clonotype. The chain uses TRBV29-1 and TRBJ2-5; 7 bases align to TRBD1. Germline V gene lookup returns CDR1 SQVTM and CDR2 ANQGSEA. Trimming removed 4 bases from V and 5 bases from J; junction bases left unmatched: 7. This CDR3 comprises 13 residues. The CDR3 here is CSVVIGGGETQYF. CDR3 coding DNA: TGCAGCGTTGTTATAGGGGGCGGGGAGACCCAGTACTTC.

A few counts support this clonotype. This chain connects TRBV27 to TRBJ2-1; possible D gene TRBD2, 5 bases. The V gene's germline CDR1 is MNHEY and CDR2 SMNVEV (reference sequence). V was clipped by 9 bases and J by 3 bases, with 30 bases between them. The CDR3 has 19 residues. The CDR3 coding sequence is TGTGCCAGTCATCCCTGGGGATCTAGAGGGCCGAAGGTCTACAATGAGCAGTTCTTC. Its translation is CASHPWGSRGPKVYNEQFF.

In its sample, this clonotype was seen many times. Its ends do not fully match the called genes, so a read error is possible. This chain joins TRBV5-1 and TRBJ2-1; no clear D gene. Germline V gene lookup returns CDR1 SGHRS and CDR2 YFSETQ. This CDR3 is 13 amino acids long. The CDR3 protein is CASSLFQLYERFF. The CDR3 nucleotides are TGCGCCAGCAGCTTGTTTCAGCTCTATGAGCGGTTCTTC.

The chain has TRBV20-1 and TRBJ2-7, with D perhaps matching TRBD1 (5 bases). This CDR3 has 14 residues. Per germline, CDR1 DFQATT and CDR2 SNEGSKA (reference sequence). V lost 2 bases, J lost 6 bases, and 17 bases lay in between. The CDR3 sequence: CSARPLRQPGEQYF. DNA of the CDR3: TGCAGTGCTAGACCCCTACGACAGCCCGGCGAGCAGTACTTC.

This clonotype was observed many times. The chain joins TRBV7-9 to TRBJ1-1; 7 bases match TRBD1. Looked up from germline, CDR1 is SEHNR and CDR2 is FQNEAQ (reference sequence). The CDR3 extends over 12 amino acids. V lost 7 bases, J lost 8 bases, and 7 bases stayed unmatched. Here the CDR3 reads CASNRQGTEAFF. The CDR3 nucleotides read TGTGCCAGCAACAGACAGGGAACGGAAGCTTTCTTT.

This chain joins TRBV20-1 and TRBJ1-5; D is unresolved. From germline, CDR1 is DFQATT and CDR2 SNEGSKA (reference sequence). Trimming took 6 bases from V and 2 from J, leaving 14 bases between them. The CDR3 is made up of 14 amino acids. CDR3 DNA: TGCAGTGCCAAGAGCCCGAAGGGCAATCAGCCCCAGCATTTT. This translates into CSAKSPKGNQPQHF.

Comments on this clonotype: A much larger clone differs from this one at a single base, so this may be a read error. The chain joins TRBV4-3 to TRBJ2-5; D might be TRBD1 (6 bases). The CDR3 spans 15 residues. With 1 base removed from V and 5 bases from J, the gap between germline ends came to 14 bases. Germline V gene sequence: CDR1 LGHNA, CDR2 YSLEER. In DNA form, the CDR3 reads TGCGCCAGCAGCCAAGCTGGACAGAGGGCGGAGACCCAGTACTTC. Amino acid sequence: CASSQAGQRAETQYF.

This clonotype was seen many times. This chain connects TRBV10-3 to TRBJ2-1; weak D call: TRBD1 (5 bases). This CDR3 is 16 amino acids long. From germline, CDR1 is ENHRY and CDR2 SYGVKD. V lost 0 bases and J lost 0, with 9 bases in between. CDR3 in DNA: TGTGCCATCAGTGAGTCCCGACAGTCCTCCTACAATGAGCAGTTCTTC. It specifies CAISESRQSSYNEQFF.

This clonotype was picked up many times. This rearrangement joins TRBV11-2 to TRBJ2-2; D not resolved. Trimming stripped 8 bases from V and 4 bases from J, with 5 bases between. The CDR3 contains 11 residues. From germline, CDR1 is SGHAT and CDR2 FQNNGV. In nucleotides, the CDR3 is TGTGCCAGCCGGTTCACCGGGGAGCTGTTTTTT. It encodes CASRFTGELFF.

This clonotype was observed at least ten times. This chain connects TRBV6-5 to TRBJ2-2; maybe TRBD2 (6 bases). CDR1 is MNHEY, CDR2 SVGAGI, per germline. The CDR3 extends over 15 amino acids. The germline V and J ends were trimmed by 6 bases and 1 base, with 12 bases remaining between them. This chain's CDR3 is CASRGGEVNTGELFF. DNA of the CDR3: TGTGCCAGCAGGGGGGGAGAGGTGAACACCGGGGAGCTGTTTTTT.

Ten or more counts support this clonotype. J is TRBJ1-2 and V is TRBV7-9; D ambiguous. V was clipped by 1 base and J by 6 bases, with 9 bases between them. Germline CDR1 reads SEHNR; CDR2 reads FQNEAQ (reference sequence). The CDR3 is 13 amino acids. CDR3 residues: CASSLGSVDGYTF. The CDR3 DNA sequence: TGTGCCAGCAGCTTAGGGAGTGTGGATGGCTACACCTTC.

A remark on this clonotype: This probably arose from a read error, given a far larger clone one base away. The V and J genes are TRBV27 and TRBJ2-7; unclear D gene. The DNA end favors TRBJ2-1, so the J call may be wrong. This CDR3 region has 14 residues. Germline V gene lookup returns CDR1 MNHEY and CDR2 SMNVEV (reference sequence). The CDR3 DNA follows: TGTGCCAGCAGTTTATCCCTCTATACGAATGAGCAGTTCTTC. Encoded protein: CASSLSLYTNEQFF.

This clonotype has ten or more counts. The chain uses TRBV7-9 and TRBJ1-1, with TRBD1 identical over 7 bases. There are 15 residues in the CDR3. Trimming took 5 bases from V and 3 from J; bases not matched to a gene: 9. Germline V gene lookup returns CDR1 SEHNR and CDR2 FQNEAQ (reference sequence). The CDR3 here is CASSPFTGVDTEAFF. The CDR3 bases are TGTGCCAGCAGCCCCTTCACAGGGGTCGACACTGAAGCTTTCTTT.

This clonotype was detected many times. This chain connects TRBV15 to TRBJ2-7; TRBD1 matches at 7 bases. The trim removed 8 bases at V and 2 bases at J, leaving 12 bases unmatched. There are 15 residues in the CDR3. CDR1 LNHNV and CDR2 YYDKDF come from the germline V gene (reference sequence). The CDR3 loop is CATSEDRIDTYEQYF. CDR3 DNA: TGTGCCACCTCAGAGGACAGGATAGATACCTACGAGCAGTACTTC.

This clonotype was detected many times. Without the conserved terminal phenylalanine or tryptophan, this CDR3 likely stems from a read error. This chain connects TRBV19 to TRBJ2-7, with D possibly TRBD2 on 6 matching bases. This CDR3 region has 13 residues. The V and J ends lost 4 bases and 3 bases respectively, with 10 bases between them. The germline V gene encodes CDR1 LNHDA and CDR2 SQIVND (reference sequence). As DNA, the CDR3 is TGTGCCAGTAGTAGGAGGGCCCTCTACGAGCAGTACCTC. It is translated as CASSRRALYEQYL.

About this clonotype itself: A much larger clone is a single base away; this may be a read error. The chain links TRBV4-3 to TRBJ1-4; no clear D gene. V was pared by 0 bases and J by 8 bases, with 13 bases between. The germline V gene encodes CDR1 LGHNA and CDR2 YSLEER. CDR3 length equals 15 residues. The CDR3 loop is CASSQEPRIVEKLFF. As DNA, the CDR3 is TGCGCCAGCAGCCAAGAACCAAGGATAGTCGAAAAACTGTTTTTT.

This clonotype was seen at least ten times. The chain employs TRBV6-2 or TRBV6-3 and TRBJ2-3, with D perhaps matching TRBD1 or TRBD2 (6 bases each). CDR1 and CDR2 (germline): MNHEY, SVGEGT. V was clipped by 2 bases and J by 4 bases, with 13 bases between them. The CDR3 contains 15 residues. The CDR3 spells CASSYGGRGPDTQYF. DNA for the CDR3: TGTGCCAGCAGTTACGGGGGGCGCGGGCCAGATACGCAGTATTTT.

This clonotype has ten or more counts. The chain joins TRBV12-3 or TRBV12-4 to TRBJ2-1; 11 nucleotides match TRBD2. The CDR3 extends over 18 amino acids. V lost 2 bases and J lost 0; bases outside the gene matches: 6. This chain's CDR3 is CASSLRLAGGTSYNEQFF. The CDR3 nucleotides are TGTGCCAGCAGTTTACGGCTAGCGGGAGGTACCTCCTACAATGAGCAGTTCTTC.

In this sample, this clonotype turned up many times. The V gene is TRBV7-3, the J gene TRBJ2-1, with D perhaps matching TRBD2 (6 bases). The CDR3 consists of 15 residues. The V gene lost 2 bases and the J gene lost 4 bases, with 12 bases spanning the gap. Germline assignment: CDR1 SGHTA and CDR2 FQGTGA. For the CDR3, the DNA is TGTGCCAGCAGCTTACAACCCGGGAGTTACAATGAGCAGTTCTTC. Translated, it gives CASSLQPGSYNEQFF. The entire variable domain, with the rest obtained from reference TRBV7-3 and TRBJ2-1, is as follows: GAGVSQTPSNKVTEKGKYVELRCDPISGHTALYWYRQSLGQGPEFLIYFQGTGAADDSGLPNDRFFAVRPEGSVSTLKIQRTERGDSAVYLCASSLQPGSYNEQFFGPGTRLTVL.

This clonotype has a count of ten or more. The chain uses TRBV7-2 and TRBJ2-1; the D is unclear. Germline loops: CDR1 SGHTA, CDR2 FQGNSA. This CDR3 comprises 14 residues. V lost 0 bases and J 3 bases, leaving 6 bases between the germline ends. The CDR3 loop reads CASSLALGYNEQFF. DNA for the CDR3: TGTGCCAGCAGCTTAGCGCTAGGCTACAATGAGCAGTTCTTC.

The genes are TRBV2 and TRBJ2-5; D is tentatively TRBD1 or TRBD2 (5 bases each). V lost 11 bases and J 5 bases, leaving 21 bases between the germline ends. Germline values: CDR1 SNHLY, CDR2 FYNNEI. The CDR3 is 14 amino acids. This CDR3 reads CAGGNGFRRETQYF. CDR3 coding DNA: TGTGCCGGGGGAAACGGTTTTCGGCGGGAGACCCAGTACTTC.

This clonotype occurred many times. V and J are TRBV10-2 and TRBJ1-5; TRBD1 might be the D (5 bases). CDR1 is WSHSY, CDR2 SAAADI, per germline. V shed 0 bases and J shed 7 bases, with 10 bases lying between them. This CDR3 spans 14 amino acids. DNA of the CDR3: TGCGCCAGCAGTGAGTCCGGGGGAACCCAGCCCCAGCATTTT. It is translated as CASSESGGTQPQHF.